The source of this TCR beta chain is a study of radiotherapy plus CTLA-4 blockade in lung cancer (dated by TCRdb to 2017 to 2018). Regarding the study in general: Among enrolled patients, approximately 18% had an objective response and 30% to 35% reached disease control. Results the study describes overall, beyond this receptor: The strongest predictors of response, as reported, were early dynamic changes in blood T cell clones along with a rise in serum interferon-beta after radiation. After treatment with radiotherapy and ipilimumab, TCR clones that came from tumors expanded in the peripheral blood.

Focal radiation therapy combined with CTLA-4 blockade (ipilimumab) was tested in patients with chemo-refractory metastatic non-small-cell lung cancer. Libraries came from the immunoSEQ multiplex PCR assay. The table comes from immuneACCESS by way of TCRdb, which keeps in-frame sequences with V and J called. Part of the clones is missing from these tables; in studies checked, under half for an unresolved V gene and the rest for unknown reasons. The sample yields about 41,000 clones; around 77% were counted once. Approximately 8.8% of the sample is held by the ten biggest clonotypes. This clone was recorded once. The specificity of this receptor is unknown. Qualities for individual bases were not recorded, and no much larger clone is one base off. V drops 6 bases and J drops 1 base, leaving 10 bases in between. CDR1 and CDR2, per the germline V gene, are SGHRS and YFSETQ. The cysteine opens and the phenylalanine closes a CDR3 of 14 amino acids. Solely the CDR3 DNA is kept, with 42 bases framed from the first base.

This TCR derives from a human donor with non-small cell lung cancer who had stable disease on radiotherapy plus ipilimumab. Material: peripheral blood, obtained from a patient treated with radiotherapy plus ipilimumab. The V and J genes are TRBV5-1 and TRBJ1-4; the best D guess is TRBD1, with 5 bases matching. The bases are TGCGCCAGCACCTTTGGGGGAACTAATGAAAAACTGTTTTTT. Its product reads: CASTFGGTNEKLFF. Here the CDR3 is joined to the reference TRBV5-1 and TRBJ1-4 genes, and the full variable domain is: KAGVTQTPRYLIKTRGQQVTLSCSPISGHRSVSWYQQTPGQGLQFLFEYFSETQRNKGNFPGRFSGRQFSNSRSEMNVSTLELGDSALYLCASTFGGTNEKLFFGSGTQLSVL.